These 4 T cell receptor beta chains originate from one sample sequenced in a study of shared clonotypes between healthy human individuals. Profiled with immunoSEQ multiplex PCR; TCRdb holds only in-frame clones, not every one. The repertoire includes approximately 1.5 million clones, 95% to 99% of them detected once, and 0.4% to 0.45% sits in the top ten. The sample was naive CD4+ T cells sorted from blood. Subset noted: CD45RA+ positively selected. The receptors originated from a young man in good health.

The chain has TRBV9 and TRBJ2-3; TRBD1 agrees at 7 bases. V lost 1 base and J lost 0; bases outside the gene matches: 8. Germline V CDR1 and CDR2: SGDLS, YYNGEE. The CDR3 loop spans 17 amino acids. The CDR3 region has the DNA TGTGCCAGCAGCGTAAGGGCCGCACAGGGGAGCACAGATACGCAGTATTTT. It codes for CASSVRAAQGSTDTQYF.

Turning to this clone: The sample carries other DNA sequences with the same CDR3. CDR3 in amino acids: CASSLDGTSGGSYNEQFF. For the CDR3, the DNA is TGCGCCAGCAGCTTGGATGGGACTAGCGGGGGGTCCTACAATGAGCAGTTCTTC. The chain combines TRBV5-1 with TRBJ2-1, with 15 bases aligning to TRBD2. From germline, CDR1 is SGHRS and CDR2 YFSETQ. The junction had 2 bases not matched to a gene; V was cut back by 0 bases and J by 1 base. The CDR3 contains 18 residues.

The chain uses TRBV6-6 and TRBJ1-5; D is ambiguous. The V and J ends lost 2 bases and 5 bases respectively, with 7 bases between them. The CDR3 contains 13 residues. CDR1 is MNHNY, CDR2 SVGAGI, per germline (reference sequence). DNA of the CDR3: TGTGCCAGCAGTTACATCCAGTATCAGCCCCAGCATTTT. It yields the protein CASSYIQYQPQHF.

The genes are TRBV2 and TRBJ2-7; D is unresolved. Germline V CDR1 and CDR2: SNHLY, FYNNEI. Trimming left V 2 bases short and J 2 bases short, with 10 bases between. The CDR3 is made up of 14 amino acids. The CDR3 DNA reads as TGTGCCAGCAGTGAACTCGAAAGGCCCTACGAGCAGTACTTC. Protein sequence: CASSELERPYEQYF.